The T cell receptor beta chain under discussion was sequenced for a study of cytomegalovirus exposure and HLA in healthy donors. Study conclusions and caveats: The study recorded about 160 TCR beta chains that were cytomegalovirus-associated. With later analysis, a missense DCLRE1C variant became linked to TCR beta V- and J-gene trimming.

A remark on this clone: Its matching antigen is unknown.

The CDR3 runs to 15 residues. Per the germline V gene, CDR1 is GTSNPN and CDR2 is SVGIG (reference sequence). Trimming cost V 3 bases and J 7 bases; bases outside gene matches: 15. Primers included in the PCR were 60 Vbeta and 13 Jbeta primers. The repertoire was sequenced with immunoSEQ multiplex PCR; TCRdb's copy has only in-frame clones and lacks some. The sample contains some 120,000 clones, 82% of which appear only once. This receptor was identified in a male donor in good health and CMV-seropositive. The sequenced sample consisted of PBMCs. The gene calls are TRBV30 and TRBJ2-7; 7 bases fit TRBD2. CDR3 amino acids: CAWSADSWIGGEQYF. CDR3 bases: TGTGCCTGGAGCGCCGACAGTTGGATCGGGGGGGAGCAGTACTTC.